These 29 T cell receptor beta chains originate from one sample sequenced in a study of PD-L1 blockade in urothelial cancer. Time point given: pretreatment peripheral blood. Assay: immunoSEQ multiplex PCR; the TCRdb copy retains only in-frame clones and omits some. Of approximately 47,000 clones in the sample, around 86% were seen once. Sequencing used PBMCs, obtained around atezolizumab (anti-PD-L1) treatment. All receptors come from a man aged 50 or older with urothelial cancer.

The rearrangement links TRBV7-8 to TRBJ1-1; D may be TRBD1 (5 bases). The germline gives CDR1 SGHVS, CDR2 FQNEAQ. The CDR3 contains 14 residues. Trimming removed 3 bases at V and 1 base at J, with 9 bases between. The CDR3 DNA follows: TGTGCCAGCAGCTTCGGACAATCGAACACTGAAGCTTTCTTT. It is translated as CASSFGQSNTEAFF.

In nucleotides, the CDR3 is TGCGCCAGCAGCTTGCTATCGGGAATAGGCACTGAAGCTTTCTTT. Its protein is CASSLLSGIGTEAFF. The chain uses TRBV5-1 and TRBJ1-1; D is unclear. Looked up from germline, CDR1 is SGHRS and CDR2 is YFSETQ. V lost 1 base to trimming and J lost 4 bases, with 14 bases between them. The CDR3 is made up of 15 amino acids.

In its sample, this clone was seen once. CDR3 DNA sequence: TGTGCCAGCAGCTTCGGGACAGGGGGCGACGGAAACACCATATATTTT. This translates into CASSFGTGGDGNTIYF. The chain has TRBV11-2 and TRBJ1-3; 12 nucleotides line up with TRBD1. The CDR3 totals 16 residues. Germline V gene data show CDR1 as SGHAT and CDR2 as FQNNGV. Germline trimming cut 3 bases from V and 4 bases from J; bases unmatched to any gene: 4.

V and J are TRBV28 and TRBJ2-1; TRBD1 aligns across 10 bases. CDR1 MDHEN and CDR2 SYDVKM come from the germline V gene. The CDR3 covers 15 residues. V lost 5 bases, J lost 7 bases, and 8 bases stayed unmatched. The CDR3 DNA follows: TGTGCCAGCAGTACTTTGGGACAGGGGAAAAATGAGCAGTTCTTC. Translation: CASSTLGQGKNEQFF. Based on the CDR3 plus reference TRBV28 and TRBJ2-1, the full variable domain is DVKVTQSSRYLVKRTGEKVFLECVQDMDHENMFWYRQDPGLGLRLIYFSYDVKMKEKGDIPEGYSVSREKKERFSLILESASTNQTSMYLCASSTLGQGKNEQFFGPGTRLTVL.

V and J are TRBV28 and TRBJ1-5; a weak D match, TRBD1 (5 bases). The CDR3 extends over 15 amino acids. The V and J ends lost 6 bases and 2 bases respectively, with 14 bases between them. Germline V gives CDR1 MDHEN, CDR2 SYDVKM. The CDR3 here is CASRSGTGGNQPQHF. CDR3 coding DNA: TGTGCCAGCAGATCCGGGACGGGAGGCAATCAGCCCCAGCATTTT.

This chain connects TRBV28 to TRBJ2-5; 10 bases are a match to TRBD2. This CDR3 spans 21 amino acids. CDR1 and CDR2 from the germline V gene are MDHEN and SYDVKM. V was clipped by 3 bases and J by 0 bases; unmatched bases: 19. CDR3 amino acids: CASSLVPPGLAGGIYQETQYF. CDR3 sequence (DNA): TGTGCCAGCAGTTTGGTCCCCCCGGGGTTAGCGGGGGGAATCTACCAAGAGACCCAGTACTTC.

The chain couples TRBV5-4 to TRBJ1-2; no reliable D call. The CDR3 has 15 amino acids. CDR1 is SGHNT and CDR2 is YYREEE in the germline V gene (reference sequence). V gave up 0 bases and J gave up 3 bases, with 12 bases separating them. CDR3 nucleotide sequence: TGTGCCAGCAGCTTGGACGTTTTACAGTACTATGGCTACACCTTC. It yields the protein CASSLDVLQYYGYTF.

This clone turned up a few times. The rearrangement links TRBV28 to TRBJ1-6, with a possible D match to TRBD1 (5 bases). Trimming shortened V by 5 bases and J by 10 bases, and 15 bases separated the two germline ends. The CDR3 spans 14 residues. The V gene's germline CDR1 is MDHEN and CDR2 SYDVKM. The CDR3 region has the DNA TGTGCCAGCAGTCAGGGTTTGGGTGGATCACCCCTCCACTTT. Its protein product is CASSQGLGGSPLHF.

V and J are TRBV6-1 and TRBJ1-5, with 9 bases aligning to TRBD1. This CDR3 spans 15 amino acids. V gave up 6 bases and J gave up 3 bases; unmatched junction bases: 6. Per the germline V gene, CDR1 is MNHNS and CDR2 is SASEGT. In nucleotides, the CDR3 is TGTGCCAGCAGGGGACAGGGAACTATCAATCAGCCCCAGCATTTT. Its protein is CASRGQGTINQPQHF.

This clone was seen more than once but under ten times. The gene calls are TRBV5-5 and TRBJ1-2; no reliable D call. The CDR3 consists of 15 residues. Trimming took 1 base from V and 5 from J, leaving 15 bases between them. Germline V gene data show CDR1 as SGHKS and CDR2 as YYEKEE (reference sequence). The CDR3 DNA sequence: TGTGCCAGCAGCTTGTTTCAACAGTCACCTTATGGCTACACCTTC. It yields the protein CASSLFQQSPYGYTF.

The gene calls are TRBV6-6 and TRBJ2-5; possible D gene TRBD1, 5 bases. This CDR3 contains 15 residues. The V gene's germline CDR1 is MNHNY and CDR2 SVGAGI (reference sequence). Deletions cut 0 bases from V and 1 base from J, with 9 bases between. The CDR3 sequence: CASSYSQGRQETQYF. CDR3 bases: TGTGCCAGCAGTTACTCGCAGGGTCGCCAAGAGACCCAGTACTTC.

This chain uses TRBV7-2 with TRBJ2-5; unclear D gene. Germline CDR1 SGHTA, CDR2 FQGNSA. The V end was cut by 1 base, the J end by 5 bases, with 11 bases between. This CDR3 spans 14 amino acids. CDR3 amino acids: CASSLVRGWETQYF. CDR3 bases: TGTGCCAGCAGCTTAGTAAGAGGTTGGGAGACCCAGTACTTC.

The V call is TRBV4-2, the J call TRBJ2-6, with D perhaps TRBD2 (5 bases). Trimming took off 1 base at V and 0 bases at J, with 13 bases between the two ends. This CDR3 spans 18 amino acids. The germline CDR1 and CDR2 sequences are LGHNA and YNFKEQ. CDR3 region: CASSQVPEGGSGANVLTF. The CDR3 DNA reads TGTGCCAGCAGCCAAGTTCCCGAGGGCGGCTCTGGGGCCAACGTCCTGACTTTC.

CDR3: CASDRGTNEKLFF. Here the CDR3 DNA reads TGTGCCAGCGATAGGGGGACTAATGAAAAACTGTTTTTT. This chain joins TRBV2 and TRBJ1-4, with D perhaps TRBD1 (6 bases). Germline lookup yields CDR1 SNHLY and CDR2 FYNNEI. The CDR3 extends over 13 amino acids. The V and J ends lost 8 bases and 2 bases respectively, with 9 bases between them.

This clone has only a few counts. The chain is built from TRBV5-4 and TRBJ2-7; a weak D match, TRBD1 (6 bases). Germline loops: CDR1 SGHNT, CDR2 YYREEE (reference sequence). The CDR3 is 13 amino acids. V dropped 2 bases and J dropped 2 bases, with 8 bases sitting between them. CDR3 nucleotides: TGTGCCAGCAGCTTCGACAGGACCTACGAGCAGTACGTC. As protein: CASSFDRTYEQYV.

The J gene is TRBJ2-5, the V gene TRBV11-2; 7 positions agree with TRBD1. The J segment lost 2 bases and the V segment lost 4 bases, leaving 10 bases of the junction unmatched. Germline CDR1 reads SGHAT; CDR2 reads FQNNGV. CDR3 length: 16 residues. Written as DNA, the CDR3 is TGTGCCAGCAGCTGGGGCCCAGGCAGGGGGCAAGAGACCCAGTACTTC. Translating it yields CASSWGPGRGQETQYF.

The chain links TRBV18 to TRBJ1-1; D might be TRBD1 (6 bases). Deletions cut 3 bases from V and 1 base from J, with 12 bases between. Germline V gene sequence: CDR1 KGHSH, CDR2 LQKENI. The length of the CDR3 is 15 residues. As DNA, the CDR3 is TGTGCCAGCTCACCCGGACAGCACTCGAACACTGAAGCTTTCTTT. Residues: CASSPGQHSNTEAFF.

This clone came up once. CDR3: CASSPQGLGATEAFF. In DNA form, the CDR3 reads TGCGCCAGCAGCCCCCAGGGGTTGGGGGCCACTGAAGCTTTCTTT. The chain combines TRBV5-1 with TRBJ1-1; maybe TRBD1 (6 bases). This CDR3 is built from 15 residues. The germline V gene has CDR1 SGHRS and CDR2 YFSETQ. The ends were cut back, 4 bases at V and 4 bases at J, with 17 bases in the middle.

The gene calls are TRBV18 and TRBJ1-2, with 10 positions matching TRBD1. The CDR3 consists of 15 residues. V was pared by 3 bases and J by 7 bases, with 8 bases of the junction left unmatched. Germline V gene sequence: CDR1 KGHSH, CDR2 LQKENI. CDR3 nucleotides: TGTGCCAGCTCACCCATGCCGGGACAGGGGTTTGGCTACACCTTC. Its translation: CASSPMPGQGFGYTF.

The chain is built from TRBV14 and TRBJ1-1; TRBD1 is a possible D gene (6 bases). Germline V CDR1 and CDR2: SGHDN, FVKESK. V was clipped by 4 bases and J by 2 bases, with 14 bases between them. This CDR3 has 15 residues. In DNA, the CDR3 is TGTGCCAGCAGCCTACAGCGGACAGTCAACACTGAAGCTTTCTTT. Translated: CASSLQRTVNTEAFF.

The rearrangement links TRBV29-1 to TRBJ1-1; D might be TRBD1 (5 bases). The CDR3 has 13 residues. Deletions cut 5 bases from V and 7 bases from J, with 17 bases between. Germline V gene data show CDR1 as SQVTM and CDR2 as ANQGSEA. For the CDR3, the DNA is TGCAGCGTTCGCCGGGACCCCGGGGGTGAAGCTTTCTTT. This codes for CSVRRDPGGEAFF.

This clone was found a few times. Its ends do not fully match the called genes, so a read error is possible. V is TRBV7-7 and J is TRBJ1-3, with 7 positions matching TRBD1. This CDR3 is 15 amino acids long. The V gene's germline CDR1 is SSHAT and CDR2 FNYEAQ (reference sequence). The CDR3 DNA follows: TGTGCTAGCAGCCTCGGGACAGCCTCTGGAAACACCATATATTTT. This sequence encodes CASSLGTASGNTIYF. Drawing the rest from reference TRBV7-7 and TRBJ1-3, the complete variable domain is GAGVSQSPRYKVTKRGQDVTLRCDPISSHATLYWYQQALGQGPEFLTYFNYEAQPDKSGLPSDRFSAERPEGSISTLTIQRTEQRDSAMYRCASSLGTASGNTIYFGEGSWLTVV.

This sequence joins TRBV14 and TRBJ2-7; D may be TRBD1 (6 bases). V lost 2 bases and J lost 4, with 15 bases in between. The CDR3 is 15 residues long. The germline gives CDR1 SGHDN, CDR2 FVKESK. Here the CDR3 reads CASSQRSGQFYEQYV. The CDR3 coding sequence is TGTGCCAGCAGCCAACGCTCTGGACAGTTTTACGAGCAGTACGTC.

V and J are TRBV2 and TRBJ2-3, with unresolved D. CDR1 is SNHLY, CDR2 FYNNEI, per germline. Trimming took off 7 bases at V and 5 bases at J, with 4 bases between the two ends. The CDR3 contains 10 residues. CDR3 nucleotides: TGTGCCAGCATTAAAGATACGCAGTATTTT. Translated: CASIKDTQYF.

This clone has a handful of counts. V usage is TRBV7-2 and J usage is TRBJ1-4; no clear D gene. Trimming took off 5 bases at V and 0 bases at J, with 10 bases between the two ends. The CDR3 covers 15 residues. CDR1 SGHTA and CDR2 FQGNSA come from the germline V gene. CDR3 sequence (DNA): TGTGCCAGCAGCCTAACCTCTGCAACTAATGAAAAACTGTTTTTT. The encoded protein is CASSLTSATNEKLFF.

The chain uses TRBV6-5 and TRBJ1-1; TRBD1 matches 8 bases. The trim removed 0 bases at V and 6 bases at J, leaving 9 bases unmatched. CDR1 is MNHEY and CDR2 is SVGAGI in the germline V gene. The CDR3 length is 16 residues. CDR3 sequence (DNA): TGTGCCAGCAGTTACTCAGGACAGGGATTTATCTCTGAAGCTTTCTTT. Translation gives CASSYSGQGFISEAFF.

This sequence joins TRBV5-1 and TRBJ1-2; 7 bases are shared with TRBD1. The V gene end was trimmed by 6 bases and the J gene end by 11 bases; junction bases not matched to a gene: 10. From germline, CDR1 is SGHRS and CDR2 YFSETQ. The CDR3 loop spans 12 amino acids. CDR3 residues: CASTPGGHRYTF. The DNA of the CDR3 is TGCGCCAGCACCCCAGGGGGACACCGGTACACCTTC.

The genes are TRBV9 and TRBJ1-1; possibly TRBD1 for D (6 bases). From germline, CDR1 is SGDLS and CDR2 YYNGEE. The CDR3 is made up of 16 amino acids. V lost 5 bases and J 4 bases, leaving 21 bases between the germline ends. CDR3 loop: CASRGGRGMRGTEAFF. CDR3 bases: TGTGCCAGCAGGGGGGGGCGAGGAATGCGTGGCACTGAAGCTTTCTTT.

This clone turned up a few times. The rearrangement links TRBV4-1 to TRBJ2-2; 11 bases agree with TRBD2. V gave up 4 bases and J gave up 0 bases; unmatched junction bases: 4. CDR3 length: 17 residues. Germline lookup yields CDR1 MGHRA and CDR2 YSYEKL. The DNA for the CDR3 is TGCGCCAGCAGCCTACTAGCGGGGGCATCGAACACCGGGGAGCTGTTTTTT. Translation gives CASSLLAGASNTGELFF.